This section outlines one T cell receptor (beta chain) sequence together with its context. Its antigen is not identified. Every patient was affected by relapse after autologous stem cell transplantation, while exposure to brentuximab vedotin was not uniform. This CDR3 is built from 15 residues. CDR1 is MNHEY and CDR2 is SVGAGI in the germline V gene. V was cut by 0 bases and J by 4 bases, with 12 bases left in between. The sample originates from a study of PD-1 blockade in classical Hodgkin lymphoma. General study results and limits: In newly diagnosed patients, baseline TCR diversity was reportedly below that of healthy donors.

Profiling relied on immunoSEQ multiplex PCR, and the TCRdb table lists in-frame clones only, not all of them. Among about 62,000 clones, more than 70% were seen once, and the ten largest hold around 12%. The sequence was obtained from a human donor with classical Hodgkin lymphoma. The rearrangement joins TRBV6-5 to TRBJ1-2, with unresolved D. The sequencing used peripheral blood mononuclear cells (PBMCs), collected at baseline. The CDR3 spells CASSYSPSRSYGYTF. The DNA of the CDR3 is TGTGCCAGCAGTTACTCACCAAGCAGGAGCTATGGCTACACCTTC.